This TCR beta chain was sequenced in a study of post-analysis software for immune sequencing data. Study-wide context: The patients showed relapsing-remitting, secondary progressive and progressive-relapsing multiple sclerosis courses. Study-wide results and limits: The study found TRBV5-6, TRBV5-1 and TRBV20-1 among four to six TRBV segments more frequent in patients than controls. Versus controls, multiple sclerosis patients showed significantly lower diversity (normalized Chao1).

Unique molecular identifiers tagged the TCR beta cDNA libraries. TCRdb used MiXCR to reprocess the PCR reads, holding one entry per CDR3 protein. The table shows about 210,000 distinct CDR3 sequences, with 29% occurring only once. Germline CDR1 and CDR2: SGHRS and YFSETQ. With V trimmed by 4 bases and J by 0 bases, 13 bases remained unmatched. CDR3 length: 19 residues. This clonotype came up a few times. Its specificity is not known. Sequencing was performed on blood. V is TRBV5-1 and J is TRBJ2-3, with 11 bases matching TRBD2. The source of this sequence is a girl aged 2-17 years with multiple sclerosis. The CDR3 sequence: CASSARASSGGLSTDTQYF. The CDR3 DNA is TGCGCCAGCAGCGCACGGGCCTCTAGCGGGGGGCTTAGCACAGATACGCAGTATTTT.